This T cell receptor (beta chain) comes out of a study of blood T cells in healthy people across ages. A second PCR of 7 to 11 cycles used a sample-barcoded 5' primer and a J-beta primer mix. MiXCR, applied by TCRdb to the 5' RACE reads, yields one record per CDR3 protein. The repertoire holds about 780,000 distinct CDR3 sequences, around two thirds seen once, with roughly a quarter in the top ten. Losses at the gene ends were 6 bases for V and 5 bases for J; bases not matched to a gene: 10. This CDR3 contains 15 residues. Germline V CDR1 and CDR2: DFQATT, SNEGSKA (reference sequence). The rearrangement uses TRBV20-1 and TRBJ2-1; the match to TRBD1 covers 10 bases. This TCR came from a man aged 25 to 45 in good health. Source material: blood. The CDR3, as DNA: TGCAGTGCAAAACGGACAGGGGGTTCAGACAATGAGCAGTTCTTC. Translated: CSAKRTGGSDNEQFF.